Following are 3 T cell receptor beta chains from one sample sequenced in a study of blood T cell repertoires in COVID-19. Here immunoSEQ multiplex PCR was the method, and the copy in TCRdb shows in-frame clones only, minus some. The sample carries roughly 330,000 clones, around four fifths recorded once. Sequencing input: peripheral blood. These receptors originate from a woman between 45 and 60 years old with acute or convalescent COVID-19.

The chain has TRBV25-1 and TRBJ2-1, with a tentative D call TRBD1 (6 bases). Trimming took 6 bases from V and 8 from J, leaving 14 bases between them. CDR1 and CDR2 from the germline V gene are MGHDK and SYGVNS. The CDR3 is made up of 13 amino acids. The CDR3 region is CASRVRGKDEQFF. The CDR3 coding sequence is TGTGCCAGCAGGGTCAGGGGAAAGGATGAGCAGTTCTTC. The entire variable domain, with the rest obtained from reference TRBV25-1 and TRBJ2-1, is as follows: EADIYQTPRYLVIGTGKKITLECSQTMGHDKMYWYQQDPGMELHLIHYSYGVNSTEKGDLSSESTVSRIRTEHFPLTLESARPSHTSQYLCASRVRGKDEQFFGPGTRLTVL.

V usage is TRBV5-1 and J usage is TRBJ1-1; 9 bases are shared with TRBD1. The CDR3 consists of 15 residues. The junction had 8 bases not matched to a gene; V was cut back by 5 bases and J by 3 bases. CDR1 is SGHRS, CDR2 YFSETQ, per germline. This CDR3 reads CASRRTGGSDTEAFF. Here the CDR3 DNA reads TGCGCCAGCAGGCGTACAGGGGGCTCGGACACTGAAGCTTTCTTT.

This clone has just one count. The chain is built from TRBV11-2 and TRBJ1-1; unclear D gene. Germline CDR1 SGHAT, CDR2 FQNNGV. The CDR3 runs to 16 residues. The V gene lost 4 bases and the J gene lost 0 bases, with 15 bases spanning the gap. CDR3 in amino acids: CASSSVGIGMNTEAFF. The CDR3, as DNA: TGTGCCAGCAGCTCCGTCGGCATCGGGATGAACACTGAAGCTTTCTTT.